The clone carrying this TCR beta chain has more than one count but fewer than ten. The antigen remains undetermined. TCRdb passed the 5' RACE reads through MiXCR, listing each CDR3 protein once. The sample includes some 840,000 distinct CDR3 sequences, 10% to 15% seen only once; the top ten take 0.51%. This entry belongs to a study of CD8 T cells in ankylosing spondylitis. Study outcomes and limitations: Disease-linked clones were found to be CD8+ and relatively rare in peripheral blood. It appeared that ankylosing spondylitis blood was characterized by a TCR beta motif of 8 or 9 highly homologous variants. Certain motif variants had earlier been reported in reactive arthritis synovial fluid and blood.

Germline CDR1 is LGHNA and CDR2 is YSLEER. The CDR3 is 16 amino acids. The ends lost 1 base at V and 5 bases at J; junction bases unmatched: 7. The sequencing input was blood, either unsorted or a sorted T cell fraction (not recorded which). The rearrangement links TRBV4-3 to TRBJ2-3; 9 positions match TRBD2. The clonotype originates from a male donor with ankylosing spondylitis. The CDR3 DNA reads as TGCGCCAGCAGCCAAGTATCTAGCGGGATTGAAGATACGCAGTATTTT. Protein product: CASSQVSSGIEDTQYF.